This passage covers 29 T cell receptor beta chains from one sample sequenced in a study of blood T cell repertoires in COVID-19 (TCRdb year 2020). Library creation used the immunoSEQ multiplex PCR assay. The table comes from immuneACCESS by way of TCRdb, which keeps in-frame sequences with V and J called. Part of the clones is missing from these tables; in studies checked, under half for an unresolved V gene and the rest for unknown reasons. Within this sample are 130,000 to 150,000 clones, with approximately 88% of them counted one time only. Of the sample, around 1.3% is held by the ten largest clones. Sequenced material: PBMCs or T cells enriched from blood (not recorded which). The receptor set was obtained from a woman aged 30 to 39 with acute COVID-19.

CDR3 protein: CSVGLAGGYEQYF. In DNA, the CDR3 is TGCAGCGTGGGACTAGCGGGAGGCTACGAGCAGTACTTC. The chain links TRBV29-1 to TRBJ2-7; TRBD2 agrees at 15 bases. The ends lost 6 bases at V and 3 bases at J; junction bases unmatched: 0. This CDR3 comprises 13 residues. Germline values: CDR1 SQVTM, CDR2 ANQGSEA.

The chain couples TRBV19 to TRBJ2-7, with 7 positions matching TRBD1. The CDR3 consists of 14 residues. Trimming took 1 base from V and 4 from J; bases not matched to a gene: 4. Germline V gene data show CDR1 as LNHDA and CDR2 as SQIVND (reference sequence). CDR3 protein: CASSIGGGAYEQYF. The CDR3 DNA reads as TGTGCCAGTAGTATAGGAGGGGGCGCATACGAGCAGTACTTC. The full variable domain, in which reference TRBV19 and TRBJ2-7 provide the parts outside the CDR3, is DGGITQSPKYLFRKEGQNVTLSCEQNLNHDAMYWYRQDPGQGLRLIYYSQIVNDFQKGDIAEGYSVSREKKESFPLTVTSAQKNPTAFYLCASSIGGGAYEQYFGPGTRLTVT.

The CDR3 DNA sequence: TGCGCCAGCAGGAAACAGGGGTACAATGAAAAACTGTTTTTT. This codes for CASRKQGYNEKLFF. The chain couples TRBV23-1 to TRBJ1-4; TRBD1 agrees at 7 bases. TRBV23-1 is noted as an ORF with a role that remains uncertain. The CDR3 has 14 amino acids. The J segment lost 5 bases and the V segment lost 6 bases, leaving 6 bases of the junction unmatched.

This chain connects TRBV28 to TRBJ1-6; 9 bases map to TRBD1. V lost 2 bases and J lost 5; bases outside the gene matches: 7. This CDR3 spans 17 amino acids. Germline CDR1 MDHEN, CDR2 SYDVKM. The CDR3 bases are TGTGCCAGCAGTTTACTCGGACAGGGGATGGATAATTCACCCCTCCACTTT. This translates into CASSLLGQGMDNSPLHF.

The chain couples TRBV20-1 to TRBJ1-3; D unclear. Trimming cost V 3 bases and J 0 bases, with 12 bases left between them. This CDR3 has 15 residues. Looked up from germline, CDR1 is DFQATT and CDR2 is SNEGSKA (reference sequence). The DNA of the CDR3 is TGCAGTGCTAGTTCAGGAAGTCCCTCTGGAAACACCATATATTTT. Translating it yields CSASSGSPSGNTIYF.

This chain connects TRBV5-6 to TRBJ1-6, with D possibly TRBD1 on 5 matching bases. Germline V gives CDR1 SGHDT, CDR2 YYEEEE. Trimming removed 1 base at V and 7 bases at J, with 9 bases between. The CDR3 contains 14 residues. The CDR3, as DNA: TGTGCCAGCAGCTTGCAGGGAATCAATTCACCCCTCCACTTT. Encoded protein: CASSLQGINSPLHF.

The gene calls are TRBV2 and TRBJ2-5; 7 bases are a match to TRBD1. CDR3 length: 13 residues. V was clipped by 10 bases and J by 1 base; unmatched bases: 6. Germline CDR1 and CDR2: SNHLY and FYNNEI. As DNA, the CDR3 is TGTGCCACGGCGACAGGGCCCCAAGAGACCCAGTACTTC. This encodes CATATGPQETQYF.

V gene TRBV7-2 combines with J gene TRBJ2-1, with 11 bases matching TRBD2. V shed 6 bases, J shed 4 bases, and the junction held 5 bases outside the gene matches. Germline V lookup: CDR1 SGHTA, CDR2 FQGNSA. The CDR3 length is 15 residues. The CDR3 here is CASSPGTSGYNEQFF. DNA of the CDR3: TGTGCCAGCAGTCCCGGGACTAGCGGATACAATGAGCAGTTCTTC.

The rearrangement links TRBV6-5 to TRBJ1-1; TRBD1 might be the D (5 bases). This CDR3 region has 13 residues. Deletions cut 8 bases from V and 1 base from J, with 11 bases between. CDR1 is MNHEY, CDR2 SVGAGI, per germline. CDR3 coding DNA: TGTGCCAGCGGCCCTACAGGGAACACTGAAGCTTTCTTT. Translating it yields CASGPTGNTEAFF.

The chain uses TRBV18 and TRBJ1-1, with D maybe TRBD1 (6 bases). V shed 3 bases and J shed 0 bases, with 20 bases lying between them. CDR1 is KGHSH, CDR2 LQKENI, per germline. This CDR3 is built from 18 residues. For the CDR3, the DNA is TGTGCCAGCTCACCTCCAATGCCCGGGACAAGAATGAACACTGAAGCTTTCTTT. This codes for CASSPPMPGTRMNTEAFF.

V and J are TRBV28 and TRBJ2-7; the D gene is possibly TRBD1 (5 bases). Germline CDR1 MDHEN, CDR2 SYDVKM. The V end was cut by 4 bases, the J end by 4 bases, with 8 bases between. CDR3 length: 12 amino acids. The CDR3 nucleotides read TGTGCCAGCAGTTCCAGGGTATACGAGCAGTACTTC. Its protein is CASSSRVYEQYF.

The CDR3: CASSLWGGAEAFF. For the CDR3, the DNA is TGTGCCAGCAGCTTATGGGGGGGTGCAGAAGCTTTCTTT. The chain couples TRBV5-8 to TRBJ1-1; possibly TRBD1 for D (5 bases). Trimming removed 2 bases from V and 8 bases from J, with 13 bases in between. The CDR3 is 13 residues long. Germline lookup yields CDR1 SGHTS and CDR2 YDEGEE.

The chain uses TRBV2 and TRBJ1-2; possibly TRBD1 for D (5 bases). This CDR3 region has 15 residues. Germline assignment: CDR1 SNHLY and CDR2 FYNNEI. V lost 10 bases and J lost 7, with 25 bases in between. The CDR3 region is CATTEMSSGLGGYTF. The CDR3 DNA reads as TGTGCCACCACGGAAATGTCGTCAGGGCTCGGTGGCTACACCTTC.

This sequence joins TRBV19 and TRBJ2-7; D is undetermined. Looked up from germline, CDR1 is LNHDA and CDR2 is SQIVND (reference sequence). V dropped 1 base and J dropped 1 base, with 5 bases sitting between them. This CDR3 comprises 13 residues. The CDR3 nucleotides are TGTGCCAGTAGTATAGCCCCTTCCTACGAGCAGTACTTC. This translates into CASSIAPSYEQYF.

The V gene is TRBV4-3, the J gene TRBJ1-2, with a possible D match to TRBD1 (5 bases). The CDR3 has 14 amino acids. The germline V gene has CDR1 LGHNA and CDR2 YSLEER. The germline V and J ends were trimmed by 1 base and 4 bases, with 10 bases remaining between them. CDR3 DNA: TGCGCCAGCAGCCAAGTTGCCAGGGTCTATGGCTACACCTTC. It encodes CASSQVARVYGYTF.

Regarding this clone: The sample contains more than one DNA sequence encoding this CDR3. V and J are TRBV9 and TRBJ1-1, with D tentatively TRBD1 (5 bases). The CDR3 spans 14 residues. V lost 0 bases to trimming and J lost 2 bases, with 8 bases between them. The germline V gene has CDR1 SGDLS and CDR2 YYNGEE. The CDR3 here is CASSVVGGNTEAFF. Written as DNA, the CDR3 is TGTGCCAGCAGCGTAGTGGGGGGTAACACTGAAGCTTTCTTT.

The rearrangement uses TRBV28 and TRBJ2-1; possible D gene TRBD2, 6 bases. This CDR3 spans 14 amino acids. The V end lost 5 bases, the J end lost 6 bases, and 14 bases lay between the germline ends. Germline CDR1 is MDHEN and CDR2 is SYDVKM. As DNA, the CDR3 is TGTGCCAGCAGTCCGGGACTTGCAGTCAATGAGCAGTTCTTC. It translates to CASSPGLAVNEQFF.

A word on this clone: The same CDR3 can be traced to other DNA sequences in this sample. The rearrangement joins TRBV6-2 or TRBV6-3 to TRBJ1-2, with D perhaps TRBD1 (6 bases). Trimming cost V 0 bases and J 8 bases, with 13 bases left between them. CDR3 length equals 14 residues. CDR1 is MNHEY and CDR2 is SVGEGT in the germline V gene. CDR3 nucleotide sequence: TGTGCCAGCAGTTACTCCCGGGGGGCTAGCGGCTACACCTTC. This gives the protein CASSYSRGASGYTF.

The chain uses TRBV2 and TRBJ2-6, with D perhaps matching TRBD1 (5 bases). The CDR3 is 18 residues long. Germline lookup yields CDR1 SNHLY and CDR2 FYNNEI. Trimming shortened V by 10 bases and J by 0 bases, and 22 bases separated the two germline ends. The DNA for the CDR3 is TGTGCCAACCCCCGTGGCCGGACCGACAGCTCTGGGGCCAACGTCCTGACTTTC. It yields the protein CANPRGRTDSSGANVLTF.

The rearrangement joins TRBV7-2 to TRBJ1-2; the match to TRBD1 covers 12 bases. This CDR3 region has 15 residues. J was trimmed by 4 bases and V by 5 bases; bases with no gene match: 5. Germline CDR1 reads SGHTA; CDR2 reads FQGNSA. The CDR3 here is CASSPGTGGAYGYTF. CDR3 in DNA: TGTGCCAGCAGCCCCGGGACAGGGGGCGCCTATGGCTACACCTTC. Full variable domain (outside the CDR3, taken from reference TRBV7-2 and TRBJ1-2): GAGVSQSPSNKVTEKGKDVELRCDPISGHTALYWYRQSLGQGLEFLIYFQGNSAPDKSGLPSDRFSAERTGGSVSTLTIQRTQQEDSAVYLCASSPGTGGAYGYTFGSGTRLTVV.

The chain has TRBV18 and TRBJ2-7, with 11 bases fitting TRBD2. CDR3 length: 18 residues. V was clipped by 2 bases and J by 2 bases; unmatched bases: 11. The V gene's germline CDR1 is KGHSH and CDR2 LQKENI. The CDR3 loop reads CASSPALAGGHAPYEQYF. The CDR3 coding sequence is TGTGCCAGCTCACCAGCCCTAGCGGGAGGCCATGCCCCCTACGAGCAGTACTTC. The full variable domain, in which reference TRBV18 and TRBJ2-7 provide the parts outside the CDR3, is NAGVMQNPRHLVRRRGQEARLRCSPMKGHSHVYWYRQLPEEGLKFMVYLQKENIIDESGMPKERFSAEFPKEGPSILRIQQVVRGDSAAYFCASSPALAGGHAPYEQYFGPGTRLTVT.

DNA for the CDR3: TGTGCCAGCAGTTTCCTAGCCGAGAGCACAGATACGCAGTATTTT. Residues: CASSFLAESTDTQYF. The J gene is TRBJ2-3, the V gene TRBV28; tentatively, D is TRBD2 (5 bases). This CDR3 contains 15 residues. V was shortened by 3 bases and J by 0 bases, with 10 bases between the two germline ends. Germline V CDR1 and CDR2: MDHEN, SYDVKM. Together with reference TRBV28 and TRBJ2-3, the CDR3 gives the full variable domain: DVKVTQSSRYLVKRTGEKVFLECVQDMDHENMFWYRQDPGLGLRLIYFSYDVKMKEKGDIPEGYSVSREKKERFSLILESASTNQTSMYLCASSFLAESTDTQYFGPGTRLTVL.

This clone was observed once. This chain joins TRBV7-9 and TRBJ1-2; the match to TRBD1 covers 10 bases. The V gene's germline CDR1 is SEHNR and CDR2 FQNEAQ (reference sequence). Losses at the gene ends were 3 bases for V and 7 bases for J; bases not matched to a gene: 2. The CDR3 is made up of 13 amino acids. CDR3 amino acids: CASSLDRGSGYTF. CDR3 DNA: TGTGCCAGCAGCTTGGACAGGGGGTCTGGCTACACCTTC.

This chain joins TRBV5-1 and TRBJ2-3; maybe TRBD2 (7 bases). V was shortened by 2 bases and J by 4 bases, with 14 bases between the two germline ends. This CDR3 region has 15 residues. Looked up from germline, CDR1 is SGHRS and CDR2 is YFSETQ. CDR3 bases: TGCGCCAGCAGCTTCAGGGGAGGGAGTGCAGATACGCAGTATTTT. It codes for CASSFRGGSADTQYF.

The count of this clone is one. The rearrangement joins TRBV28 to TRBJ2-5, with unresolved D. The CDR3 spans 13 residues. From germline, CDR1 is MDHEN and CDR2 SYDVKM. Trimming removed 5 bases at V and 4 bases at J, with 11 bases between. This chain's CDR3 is CASSEPSTETQYF. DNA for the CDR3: TGTGCCAGCAGTGAGCCGAGCACAGAGACCCAGTACTTC. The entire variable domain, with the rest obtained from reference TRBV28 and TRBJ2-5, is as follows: DVKVTQSSRYLVKRTGEKVFLECVQDMDHENMFWYRQDPGLGLRLIYFSYDVKMKEKGDIPEGYSVSREKKERFSLILESASTNQTSMYLCASSEPSTETQYFGPGTRLLVL.

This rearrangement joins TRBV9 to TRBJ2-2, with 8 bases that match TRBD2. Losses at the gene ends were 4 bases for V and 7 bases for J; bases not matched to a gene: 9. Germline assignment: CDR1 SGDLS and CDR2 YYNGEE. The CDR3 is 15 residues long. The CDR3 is CASSISGSGDGELFF. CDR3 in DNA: TGTGCCAGCAGCATCAGCGGGAGTGGCGACGGGGAGCTGTTTTTT. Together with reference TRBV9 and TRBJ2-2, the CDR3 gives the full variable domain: DSGVTQTPKHLITATGQRVTLRCSPRSGDLSVYWYQQSLDQGLQFLIQYYNGEERAKGNILERFSAQQFPDLHSELNLSSLELGDSALYFCASSISGSGDGELFFGEGSRLTVL.

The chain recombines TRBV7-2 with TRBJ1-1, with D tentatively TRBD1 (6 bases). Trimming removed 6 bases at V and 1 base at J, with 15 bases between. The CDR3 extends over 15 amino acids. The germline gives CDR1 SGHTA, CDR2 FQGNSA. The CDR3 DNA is TGTGCCAGCAGAAAATGGACAGAGACGAACACTGAAGCTTTCTTT. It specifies CASRKWTETNTEAFF.

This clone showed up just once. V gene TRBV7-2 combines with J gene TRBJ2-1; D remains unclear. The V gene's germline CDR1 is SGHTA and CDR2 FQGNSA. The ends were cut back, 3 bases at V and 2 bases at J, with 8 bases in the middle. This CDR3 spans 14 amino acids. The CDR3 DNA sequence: TGTGCCAGCAGCTTCGCGGCCCCCTACAATGAGCAGTTCTTC. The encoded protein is CASSFAAPYNEQFF.

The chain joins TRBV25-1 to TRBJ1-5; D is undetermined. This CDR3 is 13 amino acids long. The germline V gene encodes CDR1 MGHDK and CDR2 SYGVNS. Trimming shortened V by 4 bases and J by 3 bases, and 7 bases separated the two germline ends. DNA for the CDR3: TGTGCCAGCAGTGCTCAGGACAATCAGCCCCAGCATTTT. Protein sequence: CASSAQDNQPQHF.